A selection of T cell receptor beta chains follows, all from one sample in a study of shared clonotypes between healthy human individuals. Here immunoSEQ multiplex PCR was the method, and the copy in TCRdb shows in-frame clones only, minus some. The sample contains more than 2 million clones, nearly 97% of which appear only once. Source material: naive CD4+ T cells sorted from blood. The receptors were gathered from a man between 18 and 35 years old in good health. Each CDR3 is given without its conserved first and last residue.

v_gene	j_gene	CDR3aa
TRBV18	TRBJ2-7	ASSPPSLREQY
TRBV27	TRBJ2-2	ASSLSQRGHTGELF
TRBV2	TRBJ2-5	ARGTGETQY
TRBV6-1	TRBJ1-2	ASSEQPGTNNYGYT
TRBV6-1	TRBJ2-7	ASSVGGASYEQY
TRBV25-1	TRBJ1-4	ASSSQPTNEKLF
TRBV10-2	TRBJ1-1	ASSLSHEAF
TRBV19	TRBJ2-1	ASSGLAGGFYNEQF
TRBV11-2	TRBJ2-1	ASSLFRTGVNEQF
TRBV5-1	TRBJ2-2	ASSPGAGHGELF
TRBV11-2	TRBJ2-7	ASSTRPSRNSYEQY
TRBV30	TRBJ2-1	AWSGGHILAGGDEQF
TRBV2	TRBJ2-1	ASSRTSGRARNEQF
TRBV2	TRBJ2-3	ASSRGAATDTQY
TRBV5-6	TRBJ2-2	ASSPGTGKAGELF
TRBV10-3	TRBJ2-7	AISEGTDEQY
TRBV5-4	TRBJ2-1	ASSPDSSRNNEQF
TRBV5-1	TRBJ2-7	ASDLGSGTTSYEQY
TRBV4-1	TRBJ1-5	ASSQDIGVGQPQH
TRBV30	TRBJ2-3	AWSVRRGATDTQY
TRBV10-3	TRBJ1-6	AITSTETSPLH
TRBV5-1	TRBJ2-3	ASSLAGQDSVSTDTQY
TRBV2	TRBJ1-5	ASSHLHRGSNQPQH
TRBV18	TRBJ2-3	ASSPKTGPGDTQY
TRBV6-1	TRBJ1-1	ASIRTGVSYTEAF
TRBV19	TRBJ2-2	ASSLSSGTNTGELF
TRBV6-6	TRBJ1-2	ASSPDSYGYT
TRBV10-1	TRBJ2-1	ASSEASSYNEQF
TRBV5-1	TRBJ2-1	ASSPETGVGEQF
TRBV4-1	TRBJ2-2	ASSPGVILAGGLLNGELF
TRBV6-5	TRBJ2-3	ASGVAGGDTQY
TRBV29-1	TRBJ2-5	SVDPGQGDQETQY
TRBV9	TRBJ2-1	ASSVAGTANYNEQF
TRBV30	TRBJ1-2	AWSGTVRGYT
TRBV28	TRBJ2-5	ASSRDWEETQY
TRBV2	TRBJ1-1	ASNSLGQGNTEAF
TRBV9	TRBJ2-2	ASSLSGGSALGDDGELF
TRBV19	TRBJ2-6	GSGVSGANVLT
TRBV18	TRBJ1-6	ASSPFQGGDSPLH
TRBV4-1	TRBJ1-3	ASSQDGSSGNTIY
TRBV29-1	TRBJ1-3	SVEGSGSGNTIY